Listed here are 12 T cell receptor beta chains from one sample, sequenced in a study of tumor and adjacent non-tumor tissue in lung cancer. RNA was extracted from bulk tissue without any cell sorting. TCRbeta libraries were built with three rounds of nested PCR, modified from ARM-PCR. TCRdb reprocessed the multiplex PCR reads with MiXCR, giving one entry per CDR3 protein. The data hold about 200,000 distinct CDR3 sequences, with about 76% observed a single time. Source material: lung tumor tissue. The receptors stem from a man aged 60-69 years with non-small cell lung cancer.

Regarding this clonotype: The CDR3 does not end in the conserved phenylalanine or tryptophan, so this is likely a read error. This chain links TRBV6-5 with TRBJ2-2; 11 nucleotides line up with TRBD2. Germline V gene lookup returns CDR1 MNHEY and CDR2 SVGAGI. The CDR3 length is 17 residues. CDR3: CVSSYSSGGSYAGELFY. CDR3 nucleotide sequence: TGTGTCAGCAGTTACTCTAGCGGGGGGTCTTATGCCGGGGAGCTGTTTTAT.

Worth noting for this clonotype: This may be a read error: a much more frequent sequence differs by one nucleotide. The CDR3 DNA is TGCAGCGTCTCACAGGGGGATCAGCCCCATCATTTT. Translation gives CSVSQGDQPHHF. This chain links TRBV29-1 with TRBJ1-5; TRBD1 matches at 8 bases. The CDR3 runs 12 residues. The V gene's germline CDR1 is SQVTM and CDR2 ANQGSEA.

CDR3 coding DNA: TGTGCCAGCAGCTCAGACAGGGGAGTCACTGAAGCTTTCTTT. This codes for CASSSDRGVTEAFF. This sequence joins TRBV7-8 and TRBJ1-1; TRBD1 agrees at 8 bases. In germline, CDR1 is SGHVS, CDR2 FQNEAQ. The CDR3 has 14 residues. J gave up 4 bases and V 4 bases, and 5 bases lay outside the gene matches.

On this clonotype: The junction and the germline gene differ at one end; a read error may be behind it. The rearrangement joins TRBV11-2 to TRBJ2-6, with D perhaps matching TRBD1 (5 bases). The CDR3 is 19 residues long. Germline CDR1 and CDR2: SGHAT and FQNNGV. The CDR3 coding sequence is TGTGCCAGCAGCTTAGTTCCAAAGGACATGCCCTCTGGGGTCAACTTCCTGACTTTC. Translated, it gives CASSLVPKDMPSGVNFLTF. The whole variable domain, filled in from reference TRBV11-2 and TRBJ2-6, reads EAGVAQSPRYKIIEKRQSVAFWCNPISGHATLYWYQQILGQGPKLLIQFQNNGVVDDSQLPKDRFSAERLKGVDSTLKIQPAKLEDSAVYLCASSLVPKDMPSGVNFLTFGAGSRLTVL.

This clonotype was observed once. This rearrangement joins TRBV5-4 to TRBJ2-2; D is unresolved. The CDR3 covers 13 residues. Germline-derived CDR1 and CDR2 are SGHNT and YYREEE (reference sequence). The V gene lost 0 bases and the J gene lost 12 bases, with 12 bases spanning the gap. For the CDR3, the DNA is TGTGCCAGCAGCTTGGATGCACCTGCGAAGCTGTTTTTT. Encoded protein: CASSLDAPAKLFF.

A word on this clonotype: One end of the junction does not line up with germline, which may come from a read error. The chain links TRBV4-1 to TRBJ2-2, with no clear D. The CDR3 spans 13 residues. CDR1 and CDR2 (germline): MGHRA, YSYEKL. The DNA of the CDR3 is TGCGCCAGCAGCCAGGTACAAACCGGTGAGCTGTTTTTT. Its translation is CASSQVQTGELFF.

The chain recombines TRBV7-3 with TRBJ2-5, with D maybe TRBD2 (5 bases). Trimming removed 8 bases at V and 1 base at J, with 11 bases between. This CDR3 region has 13 residues. Looked up from germline, CDR1 is SGHTA and CDR2 is FQGTGA. For the CDR3, the DNA is TGTGCCAGCGCGCGGAGGTCCCAAGAGACCCAGTACTTC. Translating gives CASARRSQETQYF.

A note on this clonotype: Being one base from a much bigger clone, this may be a read error. The rearrangement joins TRBV29-1 to TRBJ1-1; D is undetermined. The length of the CDR3 is 11 residues. V shed 0 bases and J shed 12 bases, with 11 bases lying between them. Looked up from germline, CDR1 is SQVTM and CDR2 is ANQGSEA. In DNA, the CDR3 is TGCAGCGTTGAAGAATATCAGAAATCTTTCTTT. Translated, it gives CSVEEYQKSFF.

This clonotype was counted ten times or more. J is TRBJ1-1 and V is TRBV29-1, with D uncertain. The germline V gene encodes CDR1 SQVTM and CDR2 ANQGSEA. Trimming took off 7 bases at V and 3 bases at J, with 15 bases between the two ends. The CDR3 is 13 residues long. For the CDR3, the DNA is TGCAGCGCCCGCTGGGGTAGGGACACTGAAGCTTTCTTT. Translating gives CSARWGRDTEAFF.

As for this clonotype: This may be a read error, as it is one base from a much larger clone. The chain joins TRBV20-1 to TRBJ1-1; 7 bases match TRBD1. The J segment lost 3 bases and the V segment lost 8 bases, leaving 6 bases of the junction unmatched. CDR1 and CDR2 from the germline V gene are DFQATT and SNEGSKA (reference sequence). This CDR3 spans 12 amino acids. CDR3 bases: TGCAGTACCCCTGACAGGGACACTGAAGCTTTCTTT. This codes for CSTPDRDTEAFF.

This clonotype was counted at least ten times. This sequence joins TRBV4-2 and TRBJ2-3; 10 positions agree with TRBD1. The germline V gene has CDR1 LGHNA and CDR2 YNFKEQ. There are 15 residues in the CDR3. V lost 4 bases and J lost 5; bases outside the gene matches: 6. DNA for the CDR3: TGTGCCAGCAGCCTAGGACAGGGGGTTGGAGATACGCAGTATTTT. Its translation: CASSLGQGVGDTQYF.

The chain links TRBV20-1 to TRBJ1-1, with D perhaps TRBD1 (6 bases). Trimming took 8 bases from V and 10 from J, leaving 23 bases between them. The CDR3 is made up of 13 amino acids. Per the germline V gene, CDR1 is DFQATT and CDR2 is SNEGSKA (reference sequence). CDR3 sequence: CSSPVMGGASAFF. The CDR3 DNA sequence: TGCAGTTCTCCCGTGATGGGGGGGGCATCAGCTTTCTTT.